These T cell receptor beta chains were read from a single sample in a study of T cell changes during pregnancy in multiple sclerosis. Only in-frame clones appear in the TCRdb table, and some are missing; sequencing was by immunoSEQ multiplex PCR. The repertoire includes some 37,000 clones, nearly 95% of them detected once, and around 0.4% sits in the top ten. The material sequenced was CD4+ T cells from peripheral blood mononuclear cells, taken after pregnancy. Every receptor here comes from a female donor in good health, enrolled as a control in a pregnancy study. Both conserved end residues are trimmed from each CDR3. Each record gives: V gene, D gene, CDR3 protein. D genes are given only for firm matches.

TRBV30	NA	AWSPDRYGYT
TRBV29-1	NA	SVEVSAIDPQY
TRBV10-3	NA	AISGGSGEKLF
TRBV6-6	TRBD1	ASSYPSGGAEAF
TRBV7-7	TRBD2	ASSPGLARRERQF
TRBV7-2	TRBD2	ASSQTSGGLYEQY
TRBV9	TRBD2	ASSVASGGVYEQY
TRBV19	NA	ASSILGVNTEAF
TRBV15	TRBD1	ATSRTGGNSNQPQH
TRBV6-1	TRBD1	ASSQRQGANTEAF
TRBV6-4	NA	ASSENRAPHNEQF
TRBV19	TRBD1	ATSPDRGHEQY
TRBV7-9	TRBD2	ASSSSGGGYNEQF
TRBV5-4	NA	ASRPSGGGTEAF
TRBV19	NA	ASMFPGTEAF
TRBV9	NA	ASSSGQSLGNTIY
TRBV13	TRBD1	ASSIRQGAGGNTIY